This TCR beta chain was identified in a study of post-analysis software for immune sequencing data. cDNA libraries of TCR beta carried unique molecular identifiers. Input of roughly 0.95 to 10 million T cells yielded a few hundred thousand cDNA molecules. TCRdb re-called the PCR reads through MiXCR, storing one row per CDR3 protein. Found here are roughly 170,000 distinct CDR3 sequences, 30% of them singletons; the top ten hold about 1.6%. Broader study findings: Samples prepared in the same batch strongly co-clustered by F measure. Significantly lower normalized Chao1 diversity was found in patients with multiple sclerosis relative to controls. Relative to controls, patients had about 5 TRBV segments at higher frequency, with TRBV5-6, TRBV5-1 and TRBV20-1 among these.

The CDR3 sequence is 14 residues long. The trim removed 2 bases at V and 5 bases at J, leaving 6 bases unmatched. Germline V gene data show CDR1 as MNHEY and CDR2 as SMNVEV (reference sequence). This clonotype showed up many times. Its antigen is unidentified. Sequencing used blood. The source is a girl aged 5-17 years with multiple sclerosis. This chain links TRBV27 with TRBJ2-7; TRBD1 agrees at 7 bases. Written as DNA, the CDR3 is TGTGCCAGCAGTTTAATACAGGGGATGGACGAGCAGTACTTC. The encoded protein is CASSLIQGMDEQYF.